A selection of T cell receptor beta chains follows, all from one sample in a study of T-cell reconstitution after alpha-beta-depleted transplantation in children. TCRdb itself ran the PCR reads through MiXCR, one entry per CDR3 protein. The data hold under 300,000 distinct CDR3 sequences, with approximately 10% observed a single time. Specimen: peripheral blood, collected 180 days after TCRalphabeta/CD19-depleted stem cell transplant. The receptors here all came from a male patient between 2 and 10 years old who had a stem cell transplant for chronic granulomatous disease, so the T cells may come from the graft donor. CDR3s include the opening cysteine and the closing phenylalanine or tryptophan. The D gene is left open where the match is weak. Clone size is stated in some rows and not others, as once, few, many or a class when expanded.

V,D,size,J,CDR3,DNA
TRBV5-1,.,many,TRBJ1-1,CASSLTESNTEAFF,TGCGCCAGCAGCTTGACGGAAAGCAACACTGAAGCTTTCTTT
TRBV14,.,.,TRBJ2-1,CASSQGWAGGQFF,TGTGCCAGCAGCCAAGGTTGGGCCGGGGGGCAGTTCTTC
TRBV20-1,TRBD1,many,TRBJ1-2,CSAPGTGRVNYGYTF,TGCAGTGCTCCCGGGACAGGGAGGGTCAACTATGGCTACACCTTC
TRBV5-1,TRBD2,many,TRBJ2-1,CASSLGLAESSYNEQFF,TGCGCCAGCAGCTTGGGGCTAGCGGAAAGCTCCTACAATGAGCAGTTCTTC
TRBV20-1,.,many,TRBJ2-5,CSARILGKTQYF,TGCAGTGCTAGGATACTGGGAAAGACCCAGTACTTC
TRBV29-1,TRBD2,many,TRBJ2-2,CSAWTSGTQNTGELFF,TGCAGCGCTTGGACTAGCGGGACTCAGAACACCGGGGAGCTGTTTTTT
TRBV19,.,.,TRBJ1-5,CASNEANSNQPQHF,TGTGCCAGTAATGAAGCAAATAGCAATCAGCCCCAGCATTTT
TRBV7-2,.,many,TRBJ1-3,CASSFGGTGNTIYF,TGTGCCAGCAGCTTCGGGGGCACTGGAAACACCATATATTTT
TRBV6-2/TRBV6-3,.,many,TRBJ1-5,CASSYINSNQPQHF,TGTGCCAGCAGTTACATCAACAGCAATCAGCCCCAGCATTTT
TRBV5-5,.,many,TRBJ2-1,CASSLVDKLYNEQFF,TGTGCCAGCAGCTTGGTGGACAAACTCTACAATGAGCAGTTCTTC
TRBV29-1,TRBD1,many,TRBJ2-7,CSVTGGYEQYF,TGCAGCGTTACAGGGGGTTACGAGCAGTACTTC
TRBV15,.,many,TRBJ2-6,CATSIRGSGANVLTF,TGTGCCACCAGCATTAGGGGGTCTGGGGCCAACGTCCTGACTTTC
TRBV5-1,TRBD1,many,TRBJ2-1,CASSLAGLTGTGAYNEQFF,TGCGCCAGCAGCTTGGCTGGCCTAACCGGGACAGGGGCCTACAATGAGCAGTTCTTC
TRBV28,.,many,TRBJ2-7,CASSSTGRDYEQYF,TGTGCCAGCAGTTCGACAGGGAGGGACTACGAGCAGTACTTC
TRBV13,.,many,TRBJ2-1,CASSPLKQNAQFF,TGTGCCAGCAGCCCCCTGAAGCAGAACGCGCAGTTCTTC
TRBV12-3/TRBV12-4,.,many,TRBJ2-2,CASRARGAGELFF,TGTGCCAGCAGGGCCAGAGGAGCCGGGGAGCTGTTTTTT
TRBV20-1,.,many,TRBJ1-5,CSTSREGQPQHF,TGCAGTACCAGTAGGGAGGGTCAGCCCCAGCATTTT
TRBV7-9,TRBD2,many,TRBJ2-1,CASSGTSGVFYEQFF,TGTGCCAGCAGCGGGACTAGCGGGGTGTTCTATGAGCAGTTCTTC
TRBV5-1,TRBD2,few,TRBJ2-3,CASSSPRGGRDTQYF,TGCGCCAGCAGCTCCCCTCGGGGGGGCAGGGATACGCAGTATTTT
TRBV9,.,many,TRBJ2-2,CASSVVTGPPSTGELFF,TGTGCCAGCAGCGTAGTGACGGGACCACCATCTACCGGGGAGCTGTTTTTT
TRBV9,.,many,TRBJ2-6,CASSDRQYSGANVLTF,TGTGCCAGCAGCGACAGACAGTACTCTGGGGCCAACGTCCTGACTTTC
TRBV7-2,.,many,TRBJ2-1,CASSADRWTISYNEQFF,TGTGCCAGCAGCGCAGACCGCTGGACTATTTCCTACAATGAGCAGTTCTTC
TRBV20-1,.,many,TRBJ1-2,CSAGGGDGYTF,TGCAGTGCTGGGGGAGGGGATGGCTACACCTTC
TRBV7-6,.,.,TRBJ1-1,CASSPAPGQSTEAFF,TGTGCCAGCAGCCCGGCCCCGGGGCAGAGCACTGAAGCTTTCTTT
TRBV6-5,.,.,TRBJ2-2,CASSYSGGRTGELFF,TGTGCCAGCAGTTACTCAGGGGGGCGAACCGGGGAGCTGTTTTTT
TRBV13,TRBD1,many,TRBJ2-3,CASSRRTGGRDTQYF,TGTGCCAGCAGCCGTAGGACAGGGGGAAGAGATACGCAGTATTTT
TRBV6-2/TRBV6-3,.,many,TRBJ2-4,CASALAKNIQYF,TGTGCCAGCGCGTTAGCCAAAAACATTCAGTACTTC
TRBV18,TRBD2,few,TRBJ2-1,CASSLSGSPERFF,TGTGCCAGCTCATTAAGCGGGAGTCCAGAACGGTTCTTC
TRBV18,.,many,TRBJ1-4,CASSPSGPSSGKLFF,TGTGCCAGCTCACCATCCGGACCCTCGTCGGGGAAACTGTTTTTT
TRBV28,.,many,TRBJ2-2,CASSHAVAGELFF,TGTGCCAGCAGTCACGCGGTTGCCGGGGAGCTGTTTTTT
TRBV12-3/TRBV12-4,.,many,TRBJ1-1,CASRLQGGTEAFF,TGTGCCAGCAGGCTACAGGGAGGGACTGAAGCTTTCTTT
TRBV28,TRBD1,many,TRBJ2-2,CASSLDRAPNTGELFF,TGTGCCAGCAGTTTAGACAGGGCCCCGAACACCGGGGAGCTGTTTTTT
TRBV6-2/TRBV6-3,.,many,TRBJ2-1,CASSYETGSYNEQFF,TGTGCCAGCAGTTACGAGACAGGCTCCTACAATGAGCAGTTCTTC
TRBV12-3/TRBV12-4,TRBD2,few,TRBJ2-1,CASSSPRLAGLNEQFF,TGTGCCAGCAGTTCCCCCCGACTAGCGGGACTCAATGAGCAGTTCTTC
TRBV24-1,.,many,TRBJ2-3,CATSDIAGGHHTDTQYF,TGTGCCACCAGTGATATCGCCGGTGGACACCACACAGATACGCAGTATTTT
TRBV6-5,.,many,TRBJ2-2,CASSNLGGSGELFF,TGTGCCAGCAGTAACTTAGGGGGGTCCGGGGAGCTGTTTTTT
TRBV11-2,.,many,TRBJ2-7,CASSSSGSEQYF,TGTGCCAGCAGCTCCTCCGGCTCCGAGCAGTACTTC
TRBV20-1,TRBD2,few,TRBJ2-1,CSASALIRAGAYNEQFF,TGCAGTGCTAGTGCCCTCATAAGGGCGGGAGCCTACAATGAGCAGTTCTTC
TRBV29-1,.,many,TRBJ2-2,CSVITSSSGELFF,TGCAGCGTTATCACTAGCAGTTCCGGGGAGCTGTTTTTT
TRBV6-2/TRBV6-3,.,.,TRBJ2-3,CASSYGTPSTDTQYF,TGTGCCAGCAGCTACGGGACACCTAGCACAGATACGCAGTATTTT
TRBV20-1,TRBD2,many,TRBJ2-5,CSALRGAIKETQYF,TGCAGTGCTCTGCGGGGGGCTATAAAAGAGACCCAGTACTTC
TRBV28,TRBD2,many,TRBJ2-1,CASKTSRLNEQFF,TGTGCCAGCAAGACTAGCCGACTCAATGAGCAGTTCTTC
TRBV12-3/TRBV12-4,TRBD1,many,TRBJ2-1,CASIGDRDPGDEQFF,TGTGCCAGCATCGGGGACAGGGATCCTGGGGATGAGCAGTTCTTC
TRBV18,TRBD2,many,TRBJ2-5,CASSPVTSSKTQYF,TGTGCCAGCTCGCCAGTGACTAGCTCAAAGACCCAGTACTTC
TRBV6-5,TRBD2,many,TRBJ2-5,CASSYSRASGQETQYF,TGTGCCAGCAGTTACTCGCGGGCTAGCGGCCAAGAGACCCAGTACTTC
TRBV5-4,TRBD1,.,TRBJ1-1,CASSPADRPDAFF,TGTGCCAGCAGCCCCGCGGACAGGCCGGATGCTTTCTTT
TRBV7-8,.,many,TRBJ1-1,CASSLSEVMNTEAFF,TGTGCCAGCAGCTTATCGGAGGTGATGAACACTGAAGCTTTCTTT
TRBV7-8,.,many,TRBJ1-5,CASSSFVPRANQPQHF,TGTGCCAGCAGCAGCTTTGTGCCCAGGGCCAATCAGCCCCAGCATTTT
TRBV7-2,.,many,TRBJ2-3,CASSPPGLRRGTDTQYF,TGTGCCAGCAGCCCGCCCGGCCTTAGACGAGGCACAGATACGCAGTATTTT
TRBV12-3/TRBV12-4,TRBD2,many,TRBJ2-1,CASMEDVGLAGGNEQFF,TGTGCCAGCATGGAAGACGTAGGACTAGCGGGAGGGAATGAGCAGTTCTTC
TRBV7-8,.,many,TRBJ1-1,CASSLALNTEAFF,TGTGCCAGCAGCTTAGCCCTGAACACTGAAGCTTTCTTT
TRBV10-3,TRBD1,many,TRBJ2-1,CAISESRDRVLHEQFF,TGTGCCATCAGTGAGTCCCGGGACAGGGTCCTTCATGAGCAGTTCTTC
TRBV4-1,.,many,TRBJ2-1,CASSQEPGRQVANTYNEQFF,TGCGCCAGCAGCCAGGAACCGGGACGACAAGTAGCGAATACCTACAATGAGCAGTTCTTC
TRBV20-1,.,many,TRBJ2-7,CSARGRQHYEQYF,TGCAGTGCTAGGGGTAGGCAGCACTACGAGCAGTACTTC
TRBV7-8,TRBD2,many,TRBJ2-5,CASSLEPGGNQETQYF,TGTGCCAGCAGCTTAGAACCGGGGGGGAATCAAGAGACCCAGTACTTC
TRBV20-1,.,few,TRBJ2-5,CSARDFYRAGGRRQETQYF,TGCAGTGCTAGAGATTTTTACAGGGCCGGCGGGAGAAGGCAAGAGACCCAGTACTTC
TRBV18,.,many,TRBJ2-2,CASSPLSHTGELFF,TGTGCCAGCTCACCACTGTCTCATACCGGGGAGCTGTTTTTT
TRBV30,.,few,TRBJ2-3,CARTIRNTDTQYF,TGTGCCCGGACTATCCGCAACACAGATACGCAGTATTTT